A selection of T cell receptor beta chains follows, all from one sample in a study of blood T cells in healthy people across ages. TCRdb re-derived calls from the 5' RACE reads in MiXCR, one entry per CDR3 protein. The table includes about 1.1 million distinct CDR3 sequences, roughly two fifths detected once. The source material was blood. These receptors all come from a young man in good health. Both conserved end residues are part of each CDR3. A D gene is named only where the DNA matches it firmly. Clone size is shown for a subset of rows, as once, few, many or a class of expanded clone.

TRBV9	NA	few	TRBJ1-2	CASSPGTLEGYTF	TGTGCCAGCAGCCCCGGGACACTGGAAGGCTACACCTTC
TRBV12-3/TRBV12-4	NA	few	TRBJ1-2	CASRGTDGYTF	TGTGCCAGCAGAGGGACGGATGGCTACACCTTC
TRBV29-1	TRBD2	few	TRBJ2-3	CTHRTSGNTQYF	TGCACCCACAGGACTAGCGGGAATACGCAGTATTTT
TRBV10-3	NA	NA	TRBJ1-1	CATGKGEATEAFF	TGTGCCACAGGGAAGGGGGAGGCCACTGAAGCTTTCTTT
TRBV6-1	TRBD1	NA	TRBJ1-2	CASSERTGIGGYTF	TGTGCCAGCAGTGAGCGGACAGGGATAGGTGGCTACACCTTC
TRBV7-8	TRBD2	NA	TRBJ2-3	CASSRTRVLAASIDTQYF	TGTGCCAGCAGCCGAACCCGTGTACTAGCGGCAAGCATAGATACGCAGTATTTT
TRBV2	NA	few	TRBJ1-5	CASKGSRVAVRPQHF	TGTGCCAGCAAAGGCTCCAGGGTCGCGGTACGGCCCCAGCATTTT
TRBV4-2	NA	few	TRBJ2-3	CASSQNGGTDTQYF	TGTGCCAGCAGCCAAAATGGGGGTACAGATACGCAGTATTTT
TRBV29-1	NA	NA	TRBJ2-7	CSVYTDRSYEQYF	TGCAGCGTTTATACGGACAGATCCTACGAGCAGTACTTC
TRBV20-1	NA	NA	TRBJ2-2	CSASGTITGELFF	TGCAGTGCTTCCGGGACCATCACCGGGGAGCTGTTTTTT
TRBV28	NA	few	TRBJ1-5	CAHMQGSQPQHF	TGTGCCCACATGCAGGGAAGTCAGCCCCAGCATTTT
TRBV7-3	TRBD1	few	TRBJ1-2	CASGRTGDSYGYTF	TGTGCCAGCGGACGGACAGGCGACAGCTATGGCTACACCTTC
TRBV28	TRBD1	few	TRBJ2-4	CASSWLDRGQNIQYF	TGTGCCAGCAGCTGGCTGGACAGGGGGCAAAACATTCAGTACTTC
TRBV12-3/TRBV12-4	TRBD2	NA	TRBJ2-3	CASGRLAGGAITGTQYF	TGTGCCAGCGGAAGACTAGCGGGGGGAGCAATCACAGGTACGCAGTATTTT
TRBV6-6	NA	NA	TRBJ2-1	CASSFSVLYNEQFF	TGTGCCAGCAGTTTTAGTGTTTTATACAATGAGCAGTTCTTC
TRBV28	TRBD1	NA	TRBJ1-4	CASSIGGDSIATNEKLFF	TGTGCCAGCAGCATTGGCGGGGACAGCATTGCAACTAATGAAAAACTGTTTTTT
TRBV6-2/TRBV6-3	NA	NA	TRBJ2-3	CASSPLEDTQYF	TGTGCCAGCAGTCCCCTTGAGGATACGCAGTATTTT
TRBV12-3/TRBV12-4	TRBD1	few	TRBJ2-4	CASSLGHRGQDIQYF	TGTGCCAGCAGTTTAGGGCACAGGGGGCAGGATATTCAGTACTTC
TRBV20-1	NA	NA	TRBJ1-2	CSALAGTNYGYTF	TGCAGTGCTCTCGCCGGGACTAACTATGGCTACACCTTC
TRBV6-5	NA	NA	TRBJ1-2	CTSSDRKNYGYTF	TGTACCAGCTCAGACAGAAAAAACTATGGCTACACCTTC
TRBV6-6	TRBD2	few	TRBJ2-1	CASSYRGGLNEQFF	TGTGCCAGCAGTTACCGGGGAGGGTTGAATGAGCAGTTCTTC
TRBV6-5	NA	NA	TRBJ2-7	CASSLTAARGQYF	TGTGCCAGCAGTCTGACCGCGGCCCGGGGGCAGTACTTC
TRBV5-1	NA	many	TRBJ2-1	CASSSTTESAYNEQFF	TGCGCCAGCAGTTCAACTACCGAGAGCGCCTACAATGAGCAGTTCTTC
TRBV2	TRBD2	NA	TRBJ2-3	CAAGTSGEGDTQYF	TGTGCCGCCGGGACTAGCGGGGAGGGGGATACGCAGTATTTT
TRBV4-3	NA	NA	TRBJ1-4	CASSQQILDTTNEKLFF	TGCGCCAGCAGCCAACAGATACTAGATACAACTAATGAAAAACTGTTTTTT
TRBV2	NA	NA	TRBJ2-2	CASSEAQGHGELFF	TGTGCCAGCAGTGAGGCTCAGGGTCACGGGGAGCTGTTTTTT
TRBV14	NA	NA	TRBJ2-2	CASSQRRGGGTGELFF	TGTGCCAGCAGCCAAAGACGGGGAGGGGGCACCGGGGAGCTGTTTTTT
TRBV6-1	NA	NA	TRBJ1-3	CASSELYTIYF	TGTGCCAGCAGTGAATTGTACACCATATATTTT
TRBV20-1	NA	NA	TRBJ2-4	CSARTGVDKNIQYF	TGCAGTGCAAGGACTGGGGTAGACAAAAACATTCAGTACTTC
TRBV12-3/TRBV12-4	NA	NA	TRBJ2-3	CASSLTNGGADTQYF	TGTGCCAGCAGTTTAACTAACGGGGGAGCAGATACGCAGTATTTT
TRBV4-2	NA	NA	TRBJ2-7	CASSQDGQGLYEQYF	TGTGCCAGCAGCCAAGATGGGCAGGGTTTGTACGAGCAGTACTTC
TRBV12-5	NA	NA	TRBJ2-7	CASGLVLGLANYEQYF	TGTGCTAGTGGTTTGGTACTTGGTCTCGCGAACTACGAGCAGTACTTC
TRBV9	TRBD1	NA	TRBJ2-7	CASSPSRGLYEQYF	TGTGCCAGCAGCCCTAGCAGGGGGCTTTACGAGCAGTACTTC
TRBV6-6	NA	NA	TRBJ1-5	CASSSFGRLYSNQPQHF	TGTGCCAGCAGTTCGTTCGGGCGGCTGTATAGCAATCAGCCCCAGCATTTT
TRBV11-1	TRBD1	NA	TRBJ1-3	CASRTSGTDSGNTIYF	TGTGCCAGCAGAACTTCCGGGACAGACTCTGGAAACACCATATATTTT
TRBV20-1	NA	few	TRBJ2-7	CSASRGSSYEQYF	TGCAGTGCTAGTCGGGGCAGTTCCTACGAGCAGTACTTC
TRBV9	TRBD1	NA	TRBJ1-1	CASGGTGTFF	TGTGCCAGCGGGGGGACAGGAACTTTCTTT
TRBV5-6	TRBD2	many	TRBJ2-3	CASSSGLSADTQYF	TGTGCCAGCAGCTCGGGACTATCCGCGGATACGCAGTATTTT
TRBV5-1	TRBD1	NA	TRBJ2-1	CASSWGTGRYNEQFF	TGCGCCAGCAGCTGGGGGACAGGGAGGTACAATGAGCAGTTCTTC
TRBV20-1	NA	NA	TRBJ1-2	CSARDRELRPGYTF	TGCAGTGCTAGAGATCGAGAGCTAAGGCCGGGCTACACCTTC
TRBV20-1	NA	few	TRBJ1-1	CSAFSGVGTEAFF	TGCAGTGCTTTTTCAGGGGTAGGCACTGAAGCTTTCTTT
TRBV20-1	NA	few	TRBJ2-3	CSASRQFADTQYF	TGCAGTGCTAGTAGACAGTTCGCAGATACGCAGTATTTT
TRBV4-3	NA	few	TRBJ2-2	CASSQDGPDPGELFF	TGCGCCAGCAGCCAAGATGGTCCCGACCCCGGGGAGCTGTTTTTT
TRBV7-9	NA	NA	TRBJ2-4	CASSFSGGDIQYF	TGTGCCAGCAGCTTTAGTGGTGGGGACATTCAGTACTTC
TRBV12-3/TRBV12-4	NA	few	TRBJ2-1	CAGGSSYNEQFF	TGTGCCGGGGGGAGCTCCTACAATGAGCAGTTCTTC
TRBV20-1	TRBD1	NA	TRBJ1-4	CSALGQGGREKLFF	TGCAGTGCCCTCGGACAGGGGGGACGCGAAAAACTGTTTTTT
TRBV11-2	NA	NA	TRBJ1-1	CASSALQGRGNTEAFF	TGTGCCAGCAGCGCATTACAGGGTCGGGGGAACACTGAAGCTTTCTTT